This T cell receptor beta chain was captured by sequencing in a study of blood T cells in healthy people across ages. There are a few counts of this clonotype. Through a sample-barcoded 5' primer and a J-beta primer mix, a second PCR was run for about 7 to 12 cycles. TCRdb reprocessed the 5' RACE reads via MiXCR and lists one record per CDR3 protein. The sample records 550,000 to 750,000 distinct CDR3 sequences, over 20% being singletons. Each sample yielded at least 6 million isolated PBMCs. The sequenced sample consisted of blood. The source of this sequence is a man in his 70s in good health.

Here the CDR3 DNA reads TGTGCCACCAGCGGGTCTAGAGCTGAGCAGTTCTTC. Translation: CATSGSRAEQFF. This sequence joins TRBV15 and TRBJ2-5; D not certain. The closer fit of TRBJ2-1 to the DNA end suggests the J call may be wrong. The CDR3 runs 12 residues. In germline, CDR1 is LNHNV, CDR2 YYDKDF (reference sequence).